These 26 T cell receptor beta chains came from one sample sequenced in a study of response to subunit inactivated influenza vaccine. TCRdb ran MiXCR on the RT-PCR reads and lists one entry per CDR3 protein. The sample shows roughly 540,000 distinct CDR3 sequences, approximately 20% of them seen only once. Another study also made use of these data, one on T cells expressing NK-cell markers. That study reports: TCR beta cDNA was made by 5'RACE template switching with UMIs.

Sequences were derived from CD4+ T cells sorted from PBMCs, sampled less than 13 days after vaccination. All receptors derive from a man aged 50-59 years who received an inactivated influenza vaccine.

This rearrangement joins TRBV11-2 to TRBJ2-5; 9 bases fit TRBD2. Germline CDR1 SGHAT, CDR2 FQNNGV. The CDR3 is 18 amino acids. The ends lost 4 bases at V and 1 base at J; junction bases unmatched: 13. The CDR3 region is CASSSGAGRGGSQETQYF. CDR3 bases: TGTGCCAGCAGCTCGGGCGCGGGGCGGGGGGGTTCCCAAGAGACCCAGTACTTC.

The chain links TRBV6-2 or TRBV6-3 to TRBJ1-1, with TRBD1 as a possible D gene (5 bases). Trimming removed 2 bases from V and 5 bases from J, with 9 bases in between. Looked up from germline, CDR1 is MNHEY and CDR2 is SVGEGT. CDR3 length: 13 amino acids. The CDR3 DNA sequence: TGTGCCAGCAGTTACGGGGGTCGGACTGAAGCTTTCTTT. It yields the protein CASSYGGRTEAFF.

This clonotype was counted a single time. V and J are TRBV27 and TRBJ2-2; TRBD1 or TRBD2 may be the D gene (6 bases each). This CDR3 comprises 13 residues. Looked up from germline, CDR1 is MNHEY and CDR2 is SMNVEV (reference sequence). V lost 5 bases, J lost 9 bases, and 13 bases lay in between. CDR3 amino acids: CASSRRGTWELFF. In DNA, the CDR3 is TGTGCCAGCAGTAGGAGGGGGACCTGGGAGCTGTTTTTT.

This clonotype was seen only a few times. V is TRBV7-2 and J is TRBJ1-2; 9 positions agree with TRBD1. This CDR3 region has 15 residues. J lost 8 bases, V lost 0 bases, and 7 bases had no gene match. Germline CDR1 reads SGHTA; CDR2 reads FQGNSA. CDR3 amino acids: CASSLAWDRVEGYTF. In DNA, the CDR3 is TGTGCCAGCAGCTTAGCGTGGGACAGGGTCGAAGGCTACACCTTC.

This clonotype was seen a few times. The CDR3 DNA reads as TGCAGTGTATCCAAGGCGGTCGGGGGGAATACTTACGAGCAGTACTTC. This encodes CSVSKAVGGNTYEQYF. This rearrangement joins TRBV20-1 to TRBJ2-7, with 7 bases matching TRBD2. The CDR3 sequence is 16 residues long. Germline V lookup: CDR1 DFQATT, CDR2 SNEGSKA (reference sequence). J gave up 4 bases and V 7 bases, and 19 bases lay outside the gene matches.

The chain joins TRBV2 to TRBJ1-1; D not certain. The CDR3 contains 14 residues. Trimming shortened V by 10 bases and J by 0 bases, and 15 bases separated the two germline ends. Germline V CDR1 and CDR2: SNHLY, FYNNEI. CDR3 sequence (DNA): TGTGCCACCACAAAAGGCGGCATGAACACTGAAGCTTTCTTT. Amino acids: CATTKGGMNTEAFF.

This rearrangement joins TRBV29-1 to TRBJ2-3, with D tentatively TRBD1 (5 bases). Germline V gene data show CDR1 as SQVTM and CDR2 as ANQGSEA. The V and J ends lost 0 bases and 9 bases respectively, with 13 bases between them. The CDR3 runs to 13 residues. The chain's CDR3 is CSVEEDSTQTQYF. The CDR3 nucleotides read TGCAGCGTTGAAGAAGACAGTACCCAGACGCAGTATTTT.

There are a few counts of this clonotype. This rearrangement joins TRBV4-3 to TRBJ2-3; D perhaps matches TRBD2 (5 bases). The germline gives CDR1 LGHNA, CDR2 YSLEER. This CDR3 spans 16 amino acids. Trimming left V 0 bases short and J 4 bases short, with 14 bases between. CDR3 sequence: CASSQDGELRADTQYF. CDR3 in DNA: TGCGCCAGCAGCCAAGATGGGGAATTGAGGGCAGATACGCAGTATTTT.

This chain connects TRBV20-1 to TRBJ2-3; D is perhaps TRBD1 or TRBD2 (5 bases each). Germline V CDR1 and CDR2: DFQATT, SNEGSKA (reference sequence). V was pared by 1 base and J by 1 base, with 6 bases between. The CDR3 has 13 amino acids. This CDR3 reads CSARGGRTDTQYF. The CDR3 DNA sequence: TGCAGTGCTAGAGGGGGACGCACAGATACGCAGTATTTT.

This chain uses TRBV7-9 with TRBJ1-4; 7 bases are a match to TRBD1. The V gene's germline CDR1 is SEHNR and CDR2 FQNEAQ (reference sequence). CDR3 size: 14 residues. J lost 5 bases, V lost 5 bases, and 5 bases had no gene match. This CDR3 reads CASSQGQLNEKLFF. CDR3 in DNA: TGTGCCAGCAGCCAGGGACAGCTAAATGAAAAACTGTTTTTT.

Turning to this clonotype: This may be a read error, as it is one base from a much larger clone. The rearrangement uses TRBV7-9 and TRBJ2-7; D not resolved. The V end was cut by 4 bases, the J end by 3 bases, with 7 bases between. The CDR3 length is 12 residues. Looked up from germline, CDR1 is SEHNR and CDR2 is FQNEAQ (reference sequence). CDR3 sequence reads: CASSWGNYEQYF. CDR3 nucleotide sequence: TGTGCCAGCAGCTGGGGAAACTACGAGCAGTACTTC.

As DNA, the CDR3 is TGTGCCAGCAGCTTAGCCGGGACAGGGATGCCGGAGACCCAGTACTTC. This codes for CASSLAGTGMPETQYF. This chain joins TRBV7-2 and TRBJ2-5, with 9 bases that match TRBD1. This CDR3 contains 16 residues. Germline CDR1 SGHTA, CDR2 FQGNSA. Germline trimming cut 0 bases from V and 5 bases from J; bases unmatched to any gene: 7.

The V call is TRBV5-1, the J call TRBJ2-3; possibly TRBD2 for D (7 bases). This CDR3 comprises 14 residues. The V gene's germline CDR1 is SGHRS and CDR2 YFSETQ. Trimming removed 4 bases at V and 6 bases at J, with 15 bases between. CDR3 residues: CASSKAGGGDTQYF. The DNA for the CDR3 is TGCGCCAGCAGCAAGGCTGGGGGGGGCGATACGCAGTATTTT.

The chain has TRBV4-2 and TRBJ2-7; D possibly corresponds to TRBD1 (5 bases). Germline loops: CDR1 LGHNA, CDR2 YNFKEQ. The CDR3 has 13 amino acids. V was cut by 0 bases and J by 6 bases, with 9 bases left in between. Here the CDR3 reads CASSQDIRGEQYF. The DNA for the CDR3 is TGTGCCAGCAGCCAAGACATAAGGGGCGAGCAGTACTTC.

The V gene is TRBV28, the J gene TRBJ1-1; perhaps TRBD1 as D (5 bases). V was cut by 2 bases and J by 4 bases, with 11 bases left in between. The CDR3 consists of 14 residues. Germline assignment: CDR1 MDHEN and CDR2 SYDVKM. The CDR3 spells CASSLLPGSTEAFF. DNA of the CDR3: TGTGCCAGCAGTTTACTCCCAGGGAGCACTGAAGCTTTCTTT.

The V gene is TRBV5-1, the J gene TRBJ1-6; unclear D gene. Trimming removed 3 bases at V and 10 bases at J, with 11 bases between. The CDR3 consists of 13 residues. From germline, CDR1 is SGHRS and CDR2 YFSETQ. The CDR3 region is CASSSIPESPLHF. Written as DNA, the CDR3 is TGCGCCAGCAGCTCCATACCTGAGTCACCCCTCCACTTT.

This clonotype was recorded many times. The chain employs TRBV2 and TRBJ2-5, with D tentatively TRBD2 (7 bases). The CDR3 totals 16 residues. V shed 2 bases and J shed 1 base, with 14 bases lying between them. The germline gives CDR1 SNHLY, CDR2 FYNNEI. CDR3 in amino acids: CASSEWAGAFQETQYF. The CDR3, as DNA: TGTGCCAGCAGTGAATGGGCGGGGGCTTTCCAAGAGACCCAGTACTTC.

This clonotype was counted a few times. The chain links TRBV5-1 to TRBJ2-1; TRBD2 matches 11 bases. Germline V gene data show CDR1 as SGHRS and CDR2 as YFSETQ. The J segment lost 9 bases and the V segment lost 4 bases, leaving 12 bases of the junction unmatched. This CDR3 comprises 16 residues. CDR3 in DNA: TGCGCCAGCAGCATCCCTCCTAGCGGGGGGAAGAGTGAGCAGTTCTTC. Amino acid sequence: CASSIPPSGGKSEQFF.

This clonotype occurred a few times. The rearrangement links TRBV7-9 to TRBJ2-4, with TRBD1 matching 8 bases. Germline V CDR1 and CDR2: SEHNR, FQNEAQ (reference sequence). This CDR3 is built from 14 residues. The junction had 3 bases not matched to a gene; V was cut back by 3 bases and J by 5 bases. CDR3 DNA sequence: TGTGCCAGCAGCTTGGCACAGGGGGAAAACATTCAGTACTTC. Encoded protein: CASSLAQGENIQYF.

The chain recombines TRBV10-3 with TRBJ2-7; 7 nucleotides agree with TRBD1. CDR3 length: 14 residues. Germline CDR1 reads ENHRY; CDR2 reads SYGVKD. With V trimmed by 11 bases and J by 2 bases, 12 bases remained unmatched. The CDR3 sequence is CAAKSGTETYEQYF. The CDR3 DNA follows: TGTGCCGCGAAATCCGGGACAGAGACCTACGAGCAGTACTTC.

The chain carries TRBV9 and TRBJ2-1, with D perhaps TRBD1 or TRBD2 (7 bases each). Between the trimmed V and J ends, which lost 4 bases and 2 bases, there was a span of 19 bases. From germline, CDR1 is SGDLS and CDR2 YYNGEE. The CDR3 has 17 residues. The CDR3 DNA follows: TGTGCCAGCAGCCCTCACAAGACAGGGAGGGCCTACAATGAGCAGTTCTTC. It translates to CASSPHKTGRAYNEQFF. The full variable domain, its missing parts supplied by reference TRBV9 and TRBJ2-1, is DSGVTQTPKHLITATGQRVTLRCSPRSGDLSVYWYQQSLDQGLQFLIQYYNGEERAKGNILERFSAQQFPDLHSELNLSSLELGDSALYFCASSPHKTGRAYNEQFFGPGTRLTVL.

The chain uses TRBV28 and TRBJ2-3, with D perhaps TRBD2 (6 bases). The CDR3 has 16 amino acids. The V gene lost 3 bases and the J gene lost 9 bases, with 22 bases spanning the gap. Germline V gene lookup returns CDR1 MDHEN and CDR2 SYDVKM. Written as DNA, the CDR3 is TGTGCCAGCAGTTTGGGGCGGGGCGGTCTTTTGAGGACGCAGTATTTT. It specifies CASSLGRGGLLRTQYF.

The V and J genes are TRBV5-1 and TRBJ2-2, with TRBD2 matching 9 bases. This CDR3 spans 16 amino acids. Germline CDR1 is SGHRS and CDR2 is YFSETQ. The V segment lost 3 bases and the J segment 6 bases; nucleotides outside the gene matches: 9. The CDR3 loop reads CASSSLAGAASGELFF. For the CDR3, the DNA is TGCGCCAGCAGCTCCTTAGCGGGGGCCGCCTCCGGGGAGCTGTTTTTT. Supplemented by reference TRBV5-1 and TRBJ2-2, the full variable domain reads KAGVTQTPRYLIKTRGQQVTLSCSPISGHRSVSWYQQTPGQGLQFLFEYFSETQRNKGNFPGRFSGRQFSNSRSEMNVSTLELGDSALYLCASSSLAGAASGELFFGEGSRLTVL.

This clonotype appeared a few times. The genes are TRBV7-2 and TRBJ2-5; D might be TRBD2 (6 bases). This CDR3 contains 15 residues. Germline-derived CDR1 and CDR2 are SGHTA and FQGNSA. Trimming left V 7 bases short and J 4 bases short, with 19 bases between. The CDR3 reads CASILGGRMGETQYF. CDR3 bases: TGTGCCAGCATCCTTGGAGGGAGGATGGGAGAGACCCAGTACTTC.

This clonotype was seen only a few times. The chain links TRBV6-1 to TRBJ2-5, with 7 bases that match TRBD1. The V gene's germline CDR1 is MNHNS and CDR2 SASEGT. This CDR3 is 14 amino acids long. The V and J ends lost 5 bases and 5 bases, in that order; junction bases with no gene match: 8. Here the CDR3 DNA reads TGTGCCAGCAGTATCCGACAGGGAAAGGAGACCCAGTACTTC. This gives the protein CASSIRQGKETQYF.

This clonotype has just a few counts. The chain combines TRBV5-1 with TRBJ1-1; TRBD1 is a possible D gene (6 bases). Deletions cut 2 bases from V and 4 bases from J, with 12 bases between. The CDR3 extends over 14 amino acids. From germline, CDR1 is SGHRS and CDR2 YFSETQ. CDR3 DNA: TGCGCCAGCAGCTTTGAAGGGGGACTCACTGAAGCTTTCTTT. It is translated as CASSFEGGLTEAFF.